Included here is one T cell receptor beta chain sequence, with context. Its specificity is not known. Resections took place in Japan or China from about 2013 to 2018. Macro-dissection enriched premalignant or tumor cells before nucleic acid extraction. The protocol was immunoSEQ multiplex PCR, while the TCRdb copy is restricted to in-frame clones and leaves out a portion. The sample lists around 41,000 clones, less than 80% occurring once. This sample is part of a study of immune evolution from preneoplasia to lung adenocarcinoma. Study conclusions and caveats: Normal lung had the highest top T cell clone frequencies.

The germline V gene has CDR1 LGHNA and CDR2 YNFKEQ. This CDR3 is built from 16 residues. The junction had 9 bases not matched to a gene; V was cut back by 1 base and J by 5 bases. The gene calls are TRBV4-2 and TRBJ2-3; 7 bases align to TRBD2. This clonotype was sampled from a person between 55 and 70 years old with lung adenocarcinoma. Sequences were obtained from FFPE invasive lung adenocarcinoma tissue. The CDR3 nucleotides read TGTGCCAGCAGCCAAGTGAAGGCGGGAGTTGGAGATACGCAGTATTTT. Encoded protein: CASSQVKAGVGDTQYF.